Listed below are T cell receptor beta chains from one sample, sequenced in a study of CD8 T cells in ankylosing spondylitis. MiXCR was run by TCRdb on the 5' RACE reads, yielding one entry per CDR3 protein. The data show 180,000 or so distinct CDR3 sequences, around 10% seen once. Sequenced: blood, either unsorted or a sorted T cell fraction (not recorded which). These receptor sequences come from a male donor with ankylosing spondylitis or in good health (not recorded which). Each CDR3 is given with its conserved first and last residue. The D gene is left open where the match is weak. Size is stated for part of the rows, as once, few or many counts, or as a class when the clone is expanded.

many TRBJ1-1 . TRBV6-2/TRBV6-3 CASSLRQTNTEAFF TGTGCCAGCAGCCTCAGACAAACGAACACTGAAGCTTTCTTT
few TRBJ2-1 . TRBV4-2 CASSQTPTSSNEQFF TGTGCCAGCAGCCAAACCCCGACTAGTTCCAATGAGCAGTTCTTC
few TRBJ2-6 TRBD1 TRBV20-1 CSARRQGADGANVLTF TGCAGTGCTAGAAGGCAGGGGGCGGATGGGGCCAACGTCCTGACTTTC
many TRBJ1-1 . TRBV18 CASSPGTFEWLDTEAFF TGTGCCAGCTCACCGGGGACGTTCGAGTGGTTAGACACTGAAGCTTTCTTT
few TRBJ2-1 . TRBV14 CARGGVSYNEQFF TGTGCCAGAGGAGGCGTTTCCTACAATGAGCAGTTCTTC
many TRBJ2-5 . TRBV12-3/TRBV12-4 CASSLKETQYF TGTGCCAGCAGCCTAAAAGAGACCCAGTACTTC
many TRBJ2-3 TRBD1 TRBV12-5 CASGEPGQGADTQYF TGTGCTAGTGGTGAACCGGGACAGGGGGCAGATACGCAGTATTTT
. TRBJ1-1 TRBD1 TRBV13 CASSFGRAGGRGTEAFF TGTGCCAGCTCCTTCGGTAGGGCAGGGGGTCGAGGGACTGAAGCTTTCTTT
many TRBJ2-3 . TRBV5-5 CASSLGGTDTQYF TGTGCCAGCAGCTTGGGGGGAACAGATACGCAGTATTTT
many TRBJ2-5 . TRBV25-1 CASSPAMGYQETQYF TGTGCCAGCAGTCCAGCTATGGGGTACCAAGAGACCCAGTACTTC
many TRBJ1-2 TRBD1 TRBV5-1 CASSLEGTGSRGYTF TGCGCCAGCAGCTTGGAGGGGACAGGGTCCCGCGGCTACACCTTC
few TRBJ2-7 . TRBV20-1 CSARSPLALGQYF TGCAGTGCTAGGTCCCCGTTGGCCCTGGGGCAGTACTTC
many TRBJ1-1 TRBD1 TRBV29-1 CSVGARGGTEAFF TGCAGCGTTGGGGCCAGGGGGGGTACTGAAGCTTTCTTT
many TRBJ2-7 TRBD2 TRBV18 CASSPTSGSNEQYF TGTGCCAGCTCACCCACTAGCGGGAGCAACGAGCAGTACTTC
few TRBJ2-7 . TRBV7-7 CASSLACEQYF TGTGCCAGCAGCTTAGCGTGTGAGCAGTACTTC
many TRBJ1-4 . TRBV20-1 CSARDEKLFF TGCAGTGCTAGAGATGAAAAACTGTTTTTT
. TRBJ2-4 . TRBV7-9 CASSLASQGTDIQYF TGTGCCAGCAGCTTAGCGAGCCAGGGGACGGACATTCAGTACTTC
many TRBJ1-1 TRBD1 TRBV5-4 CASSSGQGGDTEAFF TGTGCCAGCAGCTCCGGACAGGGTGGGGACACTGAAGCTTTCTTT
many TRBJ2-7 . TRBV12-3/TRBV12-4 CASSLGVGLRRYEQYF TGTGCCAGCAGTTTAGGAGTAGGGCTAAGGAGATACGAGCAGTACTTC
many TRBJ2-3 . TRBV10-3 CAIMGGGSTDTQYF TGTGCCATCATGGGAGGTGGTAGCACAGATACGCAGTATTTT
many TRBJ2-1 . TRBV15 CATSRDTRTAYNEQFF TGTGCCACCAGCAGAGATACAAGGACAGCTTACAATGAGCAGTTCTTC
. TRBJ1-5 . TRBV7-2 CASSLGFHNQPQHF TGTGCCAGCAGCCTTGGGTTCCACAATCAGCCCCAGCATTTT
. TRBJ2-2 TRBD1 TRBV27 CASSLLRTGGTGELFF TGTGCCAGCAGTTTGCTCCGGACAGGGGGGACCGGGGAGCTGTTTTTT
many TRBJ2-7 . TRBV28 CASRPPGRTFSVREQYF TGTGCCAGCAGACCCCCCGGACGCACCTTCTCTGTTCGCGAGCAGTACTTC
few TRBJ2-3 TRBD2 TRBV6-1 CASSGRAGHEMGTDTQYF TGTGCCAGCAGTGGGCGAGCGGGGCACGAAATGGGCACAGATACGCAGTATTTT
few TRBJ2-3 TRBD2 TRBV5-4 CASSPGGPSSGTDTQYF TGTGCCAGCAGCCCGGGCGGGCCCTCTAGCGGGACAGATACGCAGTATTTT
. TRBJ2-5 TRBD1 TRBV6-2/TRBV6-3 CASSLTGGLETQYF TGTGCCAGCAGTCTGACAGGGGGGTTGGAGACCCAGTACTTC
. TRBJ1-5 TRBD1 TRBV12-3/TRBV12-4 CASIRTGGGNQPQHF TGTGCCAGCATCCGGACAGGGGGCGGCAATCAGCCCCAGCATTTT
few TRBJ2-3 . TRBV7-9 CASSSRNPRVADTQYF TGTGCCAGCAGCTCCCGCAATCCAAGGGTAGCAGATACGCAGTATTTT
. TRBJ1-2 . TRBV5-1 CASSLSGSGYTF TGCGCCAGCAGCTTGTCAGGGAGTGGCTACACCTTC
many TRBJ2-7 . TRBV5-1 CASSVGPGPYEQYF TGCGCCAGCAGCGTGGGACCGGGGCCGTACGAGCAGTACTTC
few TRBJ2-5 TRBD2 TRBV7-8 CASSLVLAGLEKTQYF TGTGCCAGCAGCTTAGTACTAGCGGGGTTAGAAAAGACCCAGTACTTC
few TRBJ2-5 TRBD1 TRBV12-3/TRBV12-4 CASSFGGQGFQETQYF TGTGCCAGCAGTTTTGGGGGACAGGGTTTCCAAGAGACCCAGTACTTC
few TRBJ1-2 TRBD1 TRBV28 CASSSGAQGALGGYTF TGTGCCAGCAGTTCCGGAGCACAGGGGGCGCTGGGTGGCTACACCTTC
. TRBJ2-3 TRBD1 TRBV11-3 CASSPPGQGRLTDTQYF TGTGCCAGCAGCCCCCCAGGACAGGGGCGCCTCACAGATACGCAGTATTTT
many TRBJ2-7 TRBD2 TRBV10-1 CASSESLALVPNYEQYF TGCGCCAGCAGTGAGTCACTAGCGCTGGTACCGAACTACGAGCAGTACTTC
many TRBJ1-1 TRBD1 TRBV12-3/TRBV12-4 CASRLGQPKNTEAFF TGTGCCAGCAGGTTGGGACAGCCGAAGAACACTGAAGCTTTCTTT